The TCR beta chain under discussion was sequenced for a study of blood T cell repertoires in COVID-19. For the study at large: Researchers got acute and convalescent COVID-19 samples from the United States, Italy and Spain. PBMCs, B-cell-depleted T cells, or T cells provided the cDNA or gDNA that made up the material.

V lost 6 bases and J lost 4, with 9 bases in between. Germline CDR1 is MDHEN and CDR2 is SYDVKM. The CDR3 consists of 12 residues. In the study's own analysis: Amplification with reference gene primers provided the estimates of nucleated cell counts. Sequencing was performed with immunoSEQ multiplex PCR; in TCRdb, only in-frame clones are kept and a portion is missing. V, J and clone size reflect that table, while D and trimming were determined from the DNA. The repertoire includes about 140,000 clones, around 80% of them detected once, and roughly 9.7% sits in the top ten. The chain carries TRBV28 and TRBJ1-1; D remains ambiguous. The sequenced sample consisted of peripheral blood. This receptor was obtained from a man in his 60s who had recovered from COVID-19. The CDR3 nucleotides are TGTGCCAGCAGGATCCTCAGCACTGAAGCTTTCTTT. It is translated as CASRILSTEAFF.